A selection of T cell receptor beta chains follows, all from one sample in a study of regulatory T cells. The table came from immunoSEQ multiplex PCR; TCRdb's copy has only in-frame clones and leaves some out. Here the sample spans 20,000 to 25,000 clones, around nine tenths being singletons. The sample was conventional CD4+ T cells sorted from blood. All receptors come from a child aged 10-17 years with CD3G deficiency. Both conserved end residues are part of each CDR3. D genes are given only for firm matches. Where a row states a size, it is once, few, many or the class of an expanded clone; other rows omit it.

v_call: TRBV5-1
j_call: TRBJ2-7
d_call: NA
clone_size: once
cdr3_nt: TGCGCCAGCAGCTTGAGATTCGGCTACGAGCAGTACTTC
cdr3_aa: CASSLRFGYEQYF

v_call: TRBV28
j_call: TRBJ2-3
d_call: TRBD2
clone_size: NA
cdr3_nt: TGTGCCAGCAGTCCTAGCGGGAGGGTTCGAGATACGCAGTATTTT
cdr3_aa: CASSPSGRVRDTQYF

v_call: TRBV29-1
j_call: TRBJ2-5
d_call: NA
clone_size: NA
cdr3_nt: TGCAGCGTTGAATCAGGACAAGAGACCCAGTACTTC
cdr3_aa: CSVESGQETQYF

v_call: TRBV4-1
j_call: TRBJ2-4
d_call: NA
clone_size: NA
cdr3_nt: TGCGCCAGCAGCCAAGAGGCGGACTTGGGCATTCAGTACTTC
cdr3_aa: CASSQEADLGIQYF

v_call: TRBV18
j_call: TRBJ1-2
d_call: NA
clone_size: once
cdr3_nt: TGTGCCAGCTCACCGGGAGGGAATGGCTACACCTTC
cdr3_aa: CASSPGGNGYTF

v_call: TRBV6-6
j_call: TRBJ1-1
d_call: NA
clone_size: NA
cdr3_nt: TGTGCCAGCAGCCGCGGCCCCGAGGGTGAAGCTTTCTTT
cdr3_aa: CASSRGPEGEAFF

v_call: TRBV5-1
j_call: TRBJ2-3
d_call: NA
clone_size: NA
cdr3_nt: TGCGCCAGCAGCTTACTCGCGGGAACGGCAGATACGCAGTATTTT
cdr3_aa: CASSLLAGTADTQYF

v_call: TRBV19
j_call: TRBJ1-5
d_call: TRBD1
clone_size: NA
cdr3_nt: TGTGCCAGTAGTATAGAAGGGACAGCCTATCAGCCCCAGCATTTT
cdr3_aa: CASSIEGTAYQPQHF

v_call: TRBV28
j_call: TRBJ1-1
d_call: TRBD1
clone_size: NA
cdr3_nt: TGTGCCAGCAGTATCCTAAGGACAGGGGGCACTGAAGCTTTCTTT
cdr3_aa: CASSILRTGGTEAFF

v_call: TRBV7-8
j_call: TRBJ2-7
d_call: TRBD1
clone_size: NA
cdr3_nt: TGTGCCAGCAGCAAAGGGACAGGGGGGCTTTCCTACGAGCAGTACTTC
cdr3_aa: CASSKGTGGLSYEQYF

v_call: TRBV28
j_call: TRBJ1-2
d_call: NA
clone_size: NA
cdr3_nt: TGTGCCAGCAGTTCCCGCGGGGGCAACTATGGCTACACCTTC
cdr3_aa: CASSSRGGNYGYTF

v_call: TRBV11-2
j_call: TRBJ2-1
d_call: TRBD2
clone_size: NA
cdr3_nt: TGTGCCAGCAGCTATGGGCTAGCGGGATACAATGAGCAGTTCTTC
cdr3_aa: CASSYGLAGYNEQFF

v_call: TRBV5-1
j_call: TRBJ2-4
d_call: NA
clone_size: NA
cdr3_nt: TGCGCCAGCAGCTTGGGGCCGGGGGCCAAAAACATTCAGTACTTC
cdr3_aa: CASSLGPGAKNIQYF

v_call: TRBV5-1
j_call: TRBJ1-1
d_call: TRBD1
clone_size: NA
cdr3_nt: TGCGCCAGCAGCTTTCAGCCGACAGGGTTGGCCACTGAAGCTTTCTTT
cdr3_aa: CASSFQPTGLATEAFF

v_call: TRBV15
j_call: TRBJ2-3
d_call: NA
clone_size: NA
cdr3_nt: TGTGCCACCAGTCTACCACCCTTAGGGGTAGATACGCAGTATTTT
cdr3_aa: CATSLPPLGVDTQYF

v_call: TRBV5-1
j_call: TRBJ2-7
d_call: TRBD1
clone_size: NA
cdr3_nt: TGCGCCAGCAGCCGGGGGTATGGGACAGGGGTGAACGAGCAGTACTTC
cdr3_aa: CASSRGYGTGVNEQYF

v_call: TRBV6-9
j_call: TRBJ1-1
d_call: TRBD1
clone_size: NA
cdr3_nt: TGTGCCAGCAGTTACCAGAACCATAGGACAGGGAACACTGAAGCTTTCTTT
cdr3_aa: CASSYQNHRTGNTEAFF

v_call: TRBV18
j_call: TRBJ2-3
d_call: TRBD2
clone_size: NA
cdr3_nt: TGTGCCAGCTCACCAACTAGCGTGACGCAGTATTTT
cdr3_aa: CASSPTSVTQYF

v_call: TRBV6-1
j_call: TRBJ2-1
d_call: TRBD2
clone_size: NA
cdr3_nt: TGTGCCAGCAGCTCTTGGGGGGGGCAGTTCTTC
cdr3_aa: CASSSWGGQFF

v_call: TRBV11-2
j_call: TRBJ2-5
d_call: NA
clone_size: NA
cdr3_nt: TGTGCCAGCAGCTCGGACTACGGGGGGACCCAGTACTTC
cdr3_aa: CASSSDYGGTQYF

v_call: TRBV18
j_call: TRBJ2-3
d_call: NA
clone_size: once
cdr3_nt: TGTGCCAGCTCACCCACAGGGATCGATACGCAGTATTTT
cdr3_aa: CASSPTGIDTQYF

v_call: TRBV5-1
j_call: TRBJ2-6
d_call: TRBD1
clone_size: few
cdr3_nt: TGCGCCAGCAGCCCCCAAACAGGGGGCCTTGGGGCCAACGTCCTGACTTTC
cdr3_aa: CASSPQTGGLGANVLTF

v_call: TRBV5-1
j_call: TRBJ1-1
d_call: NA
clone_size: once
cdr3_nt: TGCGCCAGCAGCTTATCAGGACCCACTGAAGCTTTCTTT
cdr3_aa: CASSLSGPTEAFF

v_call: TRBV10-2
j_call: TRBJ2-6
d_call: NA
clone_size: NA
cdr3_nt: TGCGCCAGCAGTGTACCTGGGGCCAACGTCCTGACTTTC
cdr3_aa: CASSVPGANVLTF